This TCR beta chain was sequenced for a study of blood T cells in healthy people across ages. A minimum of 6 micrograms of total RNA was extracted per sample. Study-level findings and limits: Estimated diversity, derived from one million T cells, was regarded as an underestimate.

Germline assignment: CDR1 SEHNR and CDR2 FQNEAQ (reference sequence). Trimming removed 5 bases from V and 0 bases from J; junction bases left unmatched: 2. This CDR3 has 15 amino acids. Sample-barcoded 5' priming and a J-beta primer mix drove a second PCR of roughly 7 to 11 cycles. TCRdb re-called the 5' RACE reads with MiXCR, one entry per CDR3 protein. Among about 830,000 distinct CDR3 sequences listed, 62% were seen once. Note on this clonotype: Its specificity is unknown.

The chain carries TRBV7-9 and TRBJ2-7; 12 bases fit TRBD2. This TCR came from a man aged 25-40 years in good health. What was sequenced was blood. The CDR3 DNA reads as TGTGCCAGCAGCACTAGCGGGGGGATCTCCTACGAGCAGTACTTC. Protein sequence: CASSTSGGISYEQYF.